The present entry profiles one T cell receptor (beta chain) with its context. Its antigen is unknown. Vbeta (60) and Jbeta (13) primers were used in the PCR. Profiling relied on immunoSEQ multiplex PCR, and the TCRdb table lists in-frame clones only, not all of them. The sample includes about 150,000 clones, more than 60% of them seen just once. V lost 7 bases to trimming and J lost 4 bases; unmatched junction nucleotides: 5. Germline lookup yields CDR1 SGHTA and CDR2 FQGNSA. The CDR3 is 13 amino acids. The data originate from a study of cytomegalovirus exposure and HLA in healthy donors. Study-wide results and caveats: An analysis done earlier found most TCR beta V segments productive about 87% or about 30% of the time. Several of the most significant clusters appeared, in a later analysis, to be linked to common viral pathogens. The HLA-A and HLA-B alleles of most subjects were reportedly predicted accurately from TCR beta sequences.

V gene TRBV7-2 combines with J gene TRBJ2-7; 9 bases are a match to TRBD2. This TCR was sampled from a young woman in good health and CMV-seronegative. Material for sequencing was PBMCs. The CDR3: CASTSGDNYEQYF. DNA for the CDR3: TGTGCCAGCACTAGCGGGGACAATTACGAGCAGTACTTC.